Listed below are T cell receptor beta chains from one sample, sequenced in a study of T cell responses to AZD1222 COVID-19 vaccine. Sequenced by immunoSEQ multiplex PCR; TCRdb stores in-frame clones only, minus some. The data contain about 270,000 clones, around 93% of them singletons. The sequencing used peripheral blood, collected 28 days after the second AZD1222 dose. The source is an adult who received the AZD1222 COVID-19 vaccine. The CDR3 runs from the conserved cysteine through the conserved F or W. The D gene is left open where the match is weak. The size field is filled for only some rows; it gives once, few, many or a size class.

J	D	size	length	V	DNA	CDR3
TRBJ2-7	NA	NA	13	TRBV24-1	TGTGCCACCAGTGATTCATACATGTACGAGCAGTACTTC	CATSDSYMYEQYF
TRBJ1-1	NA	NA	12	TRBV10-2	TGCGCCAGCAGGGAGGGGTACACTGAAGCTTTCTTT	CASREGYTEAFF
TRBJ2-7	TRBD2	NA	14	TRBV28	TGTGCCAGCAGTACTTCCGGGACTAAATACGAGCAGTACTTC	CASSTSGTKYEQYF
TRBJ2-3	NA	NA	15	TRBV7-2	TGTGCCAGCAGCCCAGAGGCGAGGGGCACAGATACGCAGTATTTT	CASSPEARGTDTQYF
TRBJ2-7	NA	NA	15	TRBV11-2	TGTGCCAGCAGCTTAGGTCAGGGCGGGGCCCACGAGCAGTACTTC	CASSLGQGGAHEQYF
TRBJ1-6	NA	NA	12	TRBV2	TGTGCCAGCAGTGATGATAATTCACCCCTCCACTTT	CASSDDNSPLHF
TRBJ1-5	NA	NA	13	TRBV12-3/TRBV12-4	TGTGCCAGCAGTTTAGACAACAATCAGCCCCAGCATTTT	CASSLDNNQPQHF
TRBJ2-1	NA	NA	15	TRBV9	TGTGCCAGCAGCGTAGACGACGGGAGCTACAATGAGCAGTTCTTC	CASSVDDGSYNEQFF
TRBJ1-4	NA	NA	15	TRBV5-5	TGTGCCAGCAGCCGAAAGTGGGGCCCTAATGAAAAACTGTTTTTT	CASSRKWGPNEKLFF
TRBJ2-3	NA	once	15	TRBV4-2	TGTGCCAGCAGCCAAGGGGGTGGGTCCACAGATACGCAGTATTTT	CASSQGGGSTDTQYF
TRBJ1-5	NA	NA	15	TRBV4-1	TGCGCCAGCAGCCACCCGGGGGCGGTCGATCAGCCCCAGCATTTT	CASSHPGAVDQPQHF
TRBJ1-2	NA	NA	18	TRBV5-1	TGCGCCAGCAGCTTTGGATTCCAGGCCCGGGGGCTGAGCTATGGCTACACCTTC	CASSFGFQARGLSYGYTF
TRBJ2-7	TRBD1	once	17	TRBV28	TGTGCCAGCAGACCCCCCGGGACAGGGGGCGGAACCTACGAGCAGTACTTC	CASRPPGTGGGTYEQYF
TRBJ1-4	NA	NA	14	TRBV9	TGTGCCAGCAGCGTAGACAGGTGGGATGAAAAACTGTTTTTT	CASSVDRWDEKLFF
TRBJ2-1	TRBD2	NA	14	TRBV11-1	TGTGCCAGCAGCTTAACTAGCGGCTACAATGAGCAGTTCTTC	CASSLTSGYNEQFF
TRBJ2-3	NA	NA	13	TRBV28	TGTGCCACCACTAAGTTCGGCCGCAGGACGCAGTATTTT	CATTKFGRRTQYF
TRBJ1-5	TRBD1	NA	16	TRBV19	TGTGCCAGTAGTATAGAAGGGGGGACAGGGTTTCAGCCCCAGCATTTT	CASSIEGGTGFQPQHF
TRBJ2-3	TRBD2	NA	15	TRBV7-6	TGTGCCAGCAGCCCGGCGGCTAGCGGCCGGGATACGCAGTATTTT	CASSPAASGRDTQYF
TRBJ1-1	TRBD1	NA	16	TRBV28	TGTGCCAGCAGTGCCCAACCGGGACAGGGGGACACTGAAGCTTTCTTT	CASSAQPGQGDTEAFF
TRBJ2-5	NA	NA	16	TRBV5-1	TGCGCCAGCAGCCCAGACAGCTCGCGGGGAGAAAAGACCCAGTACTTC	CASSPDSSRGEKTQYF
TRBJ1-2	NA	NA	11	TRBV2	TGTGCCAGCTCACGGGGCTATGGCTACACCTTC	CASSRGYGYTF
TRBJ1-1	NA	NA	12	TRBV11-3	TGTGCCAGCAGCCAGTCGGGAATCGAAGCTTTCTTT	CASSQSGIEAFF
TRBJ1-5	TRBD1	NA	15	TRBV28	TGTGCCAGCAAACCGGGACAGGGATTCGGACAGCCCCAGCATTTT	CASKPGQGFGQPQHF
TRBJ1-1	NA	NA	15	TRBV27	TGTGCCACCATTAGACAGCTAGATGGGAACACTGAAGCTTTCTTT	CATIRQLDGNTEAFF
TRBJ1-1	TRBD1	NA	12	TRBV7-2	TGTGCCAGCAGCCGGACAGGCGCTGAAGCTTTCTTT	CASSRTGAEAFF
TRBJ1-1	NA	NA	13	TRBV29-1	TGCAGCGGGTTTGTGGGACCGTCTAATGAAGCTTTCTTT	CSGFVGPSNEAFF
TRBJ1-6	NA	NA	17	TRBV13	TGTGCCAGCAGCTTAGCTGGCGGACGCTCCTATAATTCACCCCTCCACTTT	CASSLAGGRSYNSPLHF
TRBJ2-3	NA	NA	13	TRBV18	TGTGCCAGCTCACTGACAAGCACAGATACGCAGTATTTT	CASSLTSTDTQYF
TRBJ1-1	NA	NA	15	TRBV4-3	TGCGCCAGCAGCCCCCGGACGGCCTTGAACACTGAAGCTTTCTTT	CASSPRTALNTEAFF
TRBJ1-2	NA	NA	16	TRBV6-6	TGTGCCAGCAGTTACTCGCCAGCCCAACCTAACTATGGCTACACCTTC	CASSYSPAQPNYGYTF
TRBJ1-1	NA	once	14	TRBV3-1/TRBV3-2	TGTGCCAGCAGCCGCGGACTGCTGGACACTGAAGCTTTCTTT	CASSRGLLDTEAFF
TRBJ1-2	NA	NA	13	TRBV3-1/TRBV3-2	TGTGCCAGCAGCTGGGGAATTCGAGATGGCTACACCTTC	CASSWGIRDGYTF
TRBJ1-2	NA	NA	14	TRBV6-2/TRBV6-3	NA	CASSTSGVFNGYTF
TRBJ1-5	NA	once	16	TRBV28	TGTGCCAGCAGTTTATCGAAGGCATCCGGCAATCAGCCCCAGCATTTT	CASSLSKASGNQPQHF
TRBJ2-7	NA	NA	14	TRBV7-2	TGTGCCAGCAGCCAGGGGCGACATCAGGGGGAGCAGTACTTC	CASSQGRHQGEQYF
TRBJ2-5	NA	NA	13	TRBV7-2	TGTGCCAGCAGCTTAGCCCGGGGGGAGACCCAGTACTTC	CASSLARGETQYF
TRBJ2-7	NA	NA	13	TRBV29-1	TGCAGCGTTGAAGAACAGGGCCCCTACGAGCAGTACTTC	CSVEEQGPYEQYF
TRBJ2-1	NA	once	16	TRBV19	TGTGCCAGTAGTACTATGGCCTTCGGAGGGGGCAATGAGCAGTTCTTC	CASSTMAFGGGNEQFF
TRBJ2-7	NA	NA	15	TRBV18	TGTGCCAGCTCACCGGGGGCGGGAAGCTCCTACGAGCAGTACTTC	CASSPGAGSSYEQYF